The clone carrying this T cell receptor (beta chain) was found once. Antigen specificity is unknown. PCR involved 60 Vbeta and 13 Jbeta primers. Repertoires were generated with immunoSEQ multiplex PCR, while TCRdb's copy carries only in-frame clones and drops some. This sample has around 130,000 clones, with roughly 84% found just once. The data are from a study of cytomegalovirus exposure and HLA in healthy donors. CDR3 length: 16 residues. Germline V CDR1 and CDR2: MNHNS, SASEGT. Study-level findings and limits: Links to common viral pathogens appeared, in a later analysis, for several of the most significant clusters.

This chain uses TRBV6-1 with TRBJ2-5, with TRBD2 identical over 8 bases. With the DNA end fitting TRBJ2-7 better, the J assignment may be wrong. This sequence was found in a woman aged 18 to 35 in good health and CMV-seropositive. Sequenced: PBMCs. The CDR3 bases are TGTGCCAGCAGTGAATCGAGCGGGGGCCCAAATTACGAGCAGTACTTC. It specifies CASSESSGGPNYEQYF.